These 21 T cell receptor beta chains share one sample of origin, sequenced in a study of beta chain features in type 1 diabetes. Sequencing targeted expressed TCRB transcripts, as all isolated RNA had been reverse transcribed. TCRdb's table, derived via immunoSEQ multiplex PCR, lists solely in-frame clones and lacks some. The sample carries under 90,000 clones, roughly 31% recorded once. The sequencing input was stem cell memory CD4+ T cells from blood. Receptors were obtained from a woman aged 18-30 years in good health.

This clone was detected only a few times. The rearrangement joins TRBV5-1 to TRBJ2-1; possibly TRBD2 for D (6 bases). The CDR3 contains 17 residues. V dropped 1 base and J dropped 0 bases, with 14 bases sitting between them. Germline values: CDR1 SGHRS, CDR2 YFSETQ. The CDR3: CASSLRAGWGSYNEQFF. In nucleotides, the CDR3 is TGCGCCAGCAGCTTGCGGGCGGGATGGGGCTCCTACAATGAGCAGTTCTTC.

Only a few counts were recorded for this clone. The chain combines TRBV19 with TRBJ2-1; D not certain. V lost 5 bases and J 6 bases, leaving 8 bases between the germline ends. Germline CDR1 reads LNHDA; CDR2 reads SQIVND (reference sequence). The CDR3 covers 12 residues. The CDR3 loop reads CASSSAGNEQFF. The CDR3 DNA sequence: TGTGCCAGTAGTTCCGCCGGCAATGAGCAGTTCTTC.

V gene TRBV30 combines with J gene TRBJ1-6, with TRBD1 matching over 7 bases. V shed 3 bases, J shed 9 bases, and the junction held 11 bases outside the gene matches. The CDR3 has 15 residues. Germline V gene lookup returns CDR1 GTSNPN and CDR2 SVGIG (reference sequence). The CDR3 is CAWSANRGWGSPLHF. The DNA for the CDR3 is TGTGCCTGGAGCGCCAACAGGGGCTGGGGTTCACCCCTCCACTTT.

This clone was seen a handful of times. This rearrangement joins TRBV15 to TRBJ2-1, with 7 bases lining up with TRBD2. J lost 4 bases, V lost 3 bases, and 12 bases had no gene match. This CDR3 is 17 amino acids long. CDR1 is LNHNV and CDR2 is YYDKDF in the germline V gene (reference sequence). This CDR3 is CATSSRGLAESYNEQFF. The CDR3 DNA reads TGTGCCACCAGCAGTCGGGGTCTAGCGGAGTCTTACAATGAGCAGTTCTTC.

The rearrangement uses TRBV11-2 and TRBJ2-7; the match to TRBD1 covers 7 bases. The CDR3 has 15 residues. Trimming at V came to 1 base and at J to 0 bases, leaving 3 bases not matched to a gene. Germline V gene data show CDR1 as SGHAT and CDR2 as FQNNGV. CDR3 region: CASSLAGTVSYEQYF. The CDR3 nucleotides read TGTGCCAGCAGCTTAGCCGGGACAGTCTCCTACGAGCAGTACTTC. The entire variable domain, with the rest obtained from reference TRBV11-2 and TRBJ2-7, is as follows: EAGVAQSPRYKIIEKRQSVAFWCNPISGHATLYWYQQILGQGPKLLIQFQNNGVVDDSQLPKDRFSAERLKGVDSTLKIQPAKLEDSAVYLCASSLAGTVSYEQYFGPGTRLTVT.

This chain links TRBV6-6 with TRBJ2-3; TRBD2 is a possible D gene (6 bases). Germline V lookup: CDR1 MNHNY, CDR2 SVGAGI (reference sequence). The germline V and J ends were trimmed by 6 bases and 2 bases, with 9 bases remaining between them. This CDR3 has 13 residues. The CDR3 DNA sequence: TGTGCCAGCAGGGCGGGGAACACAGATACGCAGTATTTT. It translates to CASRAGNTDTQYF.

This clone was detected only a few times. The chain carries TRBV5-1 and TRBJ2-2; D uncertain. The V gene lost 0 bases and the J gene lost 5 bases, with 5 bases spanning the gap. This CDR3 has 13 amino acids. The germline V gene encodes CDR1 SGHRS and CDR2 YFSETQ. CDR3 bases: TGCGCCAGCAGCTTGGAACGGACCGGGGAGCTGTTTTTT. This encodes CASSLERTGELFF.

The J gene is TRBJ2-5, the V gene TRBV5-1, with 8 nucleotides matching TRBD1. The DNA end favors TRBJ2-7, so the J call may be wrong. The CDR3 runs to 14 residues. Germline V gene lookup returns CDR1 SGHRS and CDR2 YFSETQ. CDR3 sequence (DNA): TGCGCCAGCAGCCCCGGACAGGGATTTAACGAGCAGTACTTC. As protein: CASSPGQGFNEQYF.

The chain carries TRBV5-1 and TRBJ2-6, with D tentatively TRBD1 (6 bases). The ends were cut back, 0 bases at V and 6 bases at J, with 7 bases in the middle. The CDR3 runs to 14 residues. The V gene's germline CDR1 is SGHRS and CDR2 YFSETQ. CDR3 amino acids: CASSLGGLANVLTF. The CDR3 DNA sequence: TGCGCCAGCAGCTTGGGGGGGCTGGCCAACGTCCTGACTTTC.

The V call is TRBV30, the J call TRBJ1-6; 7 positions agree with TRBD1. Germline CDR1 GTSNPN, CDR2 SVGIG (reference sequence). CDR3 length: 15 residues. V lost 2 bases, J lost 7 bases, and 8 bases stayed unmatched. CDR3 nucleotides: TGTGCCTGGAGTCCGACAGGGCTCGCAAATTCACCCCTCCACTTT. This translates into CAWSPTGLANSPLHF.

This chain connects TRBV7-2 to TRBJ2-2; no reliable D call. This CDR3 has 16 residues. Trimming pared 6 bases from V and 6 bases from J, leaving 20 bases between. Germline V gives CDR1 SGHTA, CDR2 FQGNSA. CDR3 sequence (DNA): TGTGCCAGCAGGTTCAGGCCCATAGGATTGGCCGGGGAGCTGTTTTTT. It specifies CASRFRPIGLAGELFF.

The CDR3 sequence is CASSLDRNTIYF. The CDR3 region has the DNA TGTGCCAGCAGCTTGGATAGAAACACCATATATTTT. The chain links TRBV5-6 to TRBJ1-3; no firm D call. Germline V gene data show CDR1 as SGHDT and CDR2 as YYEEEE. V shed 0 bases and J shed 5 bases, with 3 bases lying between them. This CDR3 region has 12 residues.

A few counts support this clone. V is TRBV5-4 and J is TRBJ2-3, with TRBD1 matching over 10 bases. CDR3 size: 15 residues. The germline CDR1 and CDR2 sequences are SGHNT and YYREEE (reference sequence). Losses at the gene ends were 5 bases for V and 1 base for J; bases not matched to a gene: 4. The CDR3 loop reads CASRWDRGGTDTQYF. CDR3 coding DNA: TGTGCCAGCAGGTGGGACAGGGGTGGCACAGATACGCAGTATTTT.

A few counts support this clone. The gene calls are TRBV30 and TRBJ1-1; D gene uncertain. Trimming left V 4 bases short and J 6 bases short, with 15 bases between. The CDR3 contains 13 residues. CDR1 and CDR2 (germline): GTSNPN, SVGIG (reference sequence). The CDR3 bases are TGTGCCTGGACTGGGTCGGGAAAAGCTGAAGCTTTCTTT. Protein product: CAWTGSGKAEAFF.

The chain uses TRBV4-3 and TRBJ1-2; D is possibly TRBD1 (5 bases). This CDR3 has 15 residues. V lost 0 bases, J lost 6 bases, and 14 bases lay in between. Germline CDR1 is LGHNA and CDR2 is YSLEER. The CDR3 reads CASSQEPGRENGYTF. The CDR3 nucleotides read TGCGCCAGCAGCCAAGAACCGGGCAGGGAAAATGGCTACACCTTC.

The chain couples TRBV5-1 to TRBJ2-2, with TRBD2 matching 11 bases. This CDR3 region has 16 residues. With V trimmed by 4 bases and J by 4 bases, 6 bases remained unmatched. In germline, CDR1 is SGHRS, CDR2 YFSETQ. The CDR3 is CASSLTLAGGTGELFF. As DNA, the CDR3 is TGCGCCAGCAGCCTCACTCTAGCGGGAGGCACCGGGGAGCTGTTTTTT.

This clone was observed a handful of times. The gene calls are TRBV7-2 and TRBJ1-5; no clear D. Deletions cut 5 bases from V and 2 bases from J, with 10 bases between. Germline CDR1 and CDR2: SGHTA and FQGNSA. The CDR3 is 14 amino acids. CDR3 loop: CASSPWRGNQPQHF. CDR3 nucleotide sequence: TGTGCCAGCAGCCCTTGGAGAGGCAATCAGCCCCAGCATTTT.

The chain uses TRBV30 and TRBJ2-5; 11 positions match TRBD1. The J call is uncertain, as TRBJ2-7 better fits the DNA end. This CDR3 is 14 amino acids long. Per germline, CDR1 GTSNPN and CDR2 SVGIG (reference sequence). In DNA form, the CDR3 reads TGTGCCTGGGCTTGGGGACAGGGGGTCTACGAGCAGTACTTC. Encoded protein: CAWAWGQGVYEQYF.

V is TRBV9 and J is TRBJ1-2; maybe TRBD1 (6 bases). With 6 bases removed from V and 3 bases from J, the gap between germline ends came to 15 bases. Germline CDR1 reads SGDLS; CDR2 reads YYNGEE. This CDR3 is 14 amino acids long. CDR3 coding DNA: TGTGCCAGCACACCTTCACAGGGAGACTATGGCTACACCTTC. This translates into CASTPSQGDYGYTF.

J is TRBJ2-5 and V is TRBV28; 8 nucleotides align to TRBD1. J lost 4 bases, V lost 5 bases, and 6 bases had no gene match. This CDR3 has 14 residues. Germline CDR1 and CDR2: MDHEN and SYDVKM. The CDR3 sequence: CASSPDRGRETQYF. Written as DNA, the CDR3 is TGTGCCAGCAGTCCAGACAGGGGTAGAGAGACCCAGTACTTC. The full variable domain, completed using reference TRBV28 and TRBJ2-5, is DVKVTQSSRYLVKRTGEKVFLECVQDMDHENMFWYRQDPGLGLRLIYFSYDVKMKEKGDIPEGYSVSREKKERFSLILESASTNQTSMYLCASSPDRGRETQYFGPGTRLLVL.

The genes are TRBV10-3 and TRBJ2-3, with 10 bases identical to TRBD2. From germline, CDR1 is ENHRY and CDR2 SYGVKD. There are 13 residues in the CDR3. The ends lost 8 bases at V and 3 bases at J; junction bases unmatched: 2. CDR3 region: CAILAGGTDTQYF. CDR3 nucleotide sequence: TGTGCCATCTTAGCGGGAGGTACAGATACGCAGTATTTT.